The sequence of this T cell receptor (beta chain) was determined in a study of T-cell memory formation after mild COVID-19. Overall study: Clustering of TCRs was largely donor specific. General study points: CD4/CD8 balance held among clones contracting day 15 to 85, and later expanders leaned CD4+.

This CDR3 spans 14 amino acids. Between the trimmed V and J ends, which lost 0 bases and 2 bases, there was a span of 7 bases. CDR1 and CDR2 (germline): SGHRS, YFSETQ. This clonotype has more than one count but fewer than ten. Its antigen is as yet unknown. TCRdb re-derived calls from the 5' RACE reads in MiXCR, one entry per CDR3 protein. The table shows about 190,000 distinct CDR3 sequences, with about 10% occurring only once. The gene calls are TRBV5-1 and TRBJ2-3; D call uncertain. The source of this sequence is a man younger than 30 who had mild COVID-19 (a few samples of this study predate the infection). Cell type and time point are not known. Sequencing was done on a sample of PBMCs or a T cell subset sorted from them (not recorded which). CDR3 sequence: CASSLVGPTDTQYF. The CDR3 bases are TGCGCCAGCAGCTTGGTCGGGCCCACAGATACGCAGTATTTT.